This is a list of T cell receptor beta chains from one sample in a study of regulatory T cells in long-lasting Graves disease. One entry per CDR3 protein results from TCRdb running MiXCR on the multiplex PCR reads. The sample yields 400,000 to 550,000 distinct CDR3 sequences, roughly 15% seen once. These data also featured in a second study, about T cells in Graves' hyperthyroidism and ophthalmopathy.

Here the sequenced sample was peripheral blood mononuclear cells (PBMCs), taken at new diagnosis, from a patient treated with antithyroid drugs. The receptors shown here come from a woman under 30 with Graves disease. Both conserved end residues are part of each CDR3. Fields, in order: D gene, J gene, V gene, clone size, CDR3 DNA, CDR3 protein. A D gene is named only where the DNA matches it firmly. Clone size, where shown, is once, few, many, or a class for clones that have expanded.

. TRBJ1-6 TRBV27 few TGTGCCAGCAGTTTCAGGGGAGGGTCTTCACCCCTCCACTTT CASSFRGGSSPLHF
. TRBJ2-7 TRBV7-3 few TGTGCCAGCAGCTTACTGGCGGGTGCAGGCTACGAGCAGTACTTC CASSLLAGAGYEQYF
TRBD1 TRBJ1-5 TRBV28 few TGTGCCAGCAGGGACGACAGGGGTAGCAATCAGCCCCAGCATTTT CASRDDRGSNQPQHF
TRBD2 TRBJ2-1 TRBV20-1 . TGCAGTGCGAGATGGGCCGGGACTAGGAGCTACAATGAGCAGTTCTTC CSARWAGTRSYNEQFF
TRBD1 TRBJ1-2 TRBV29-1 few TGCAGCGTTGAATGGGAACAGACAGGGGGGAATGGCTACACCTTC CSVEWEQTGGNGYTF
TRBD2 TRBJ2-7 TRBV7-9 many TGTGCCAGCAGGTCCGGGACTAGCGTCTACGAGCAGTACTTC CASRSGTSVYEQYF
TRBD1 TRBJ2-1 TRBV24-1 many TGTGCCACCAGTGATCCGGACAGGATCTACAATGAGCAGTTCTTC CATSDPDRIYNEQFF
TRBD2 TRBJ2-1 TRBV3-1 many TGTGCCAGCAGCCAAGATCGGAGGAAAGCGGGAGGGCCGAGCAATGAGCAGTTCTTC CASSQDRRKAGGPSNEQFF
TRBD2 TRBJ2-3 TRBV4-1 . TGCGCCAGCAGCCAAGGATTGAGGCTAGCGGGACCTAGCACAGATACGCAGTATTTT CASSQGLRLAGPSTDTQYF
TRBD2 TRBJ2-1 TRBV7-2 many TGTGCCAGCAGCTTAAGGACTAGCGGGAGAAATGAGCAGTTCTTC CASSLRTSGRNEQFF
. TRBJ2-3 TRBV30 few TGTGCCGAAAGTTCCACAGATACGCAGTATTTT CAESSTDTQYF
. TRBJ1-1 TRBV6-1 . TGTGCCAGCAGGACACCCGGGACATCAAACACTGAAGCTTTCTTT CASRTPGTSNTEAFF
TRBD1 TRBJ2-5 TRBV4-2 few TGTGCCAGCAGCCAAGGGACAGGGGACCAAGAGACCCAGTACTTC CASSQGTGDQETQYF
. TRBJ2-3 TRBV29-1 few TGCAGCGTTGATTTGAGCACAGATACGCAGTATTTT CSVDLSTDTQYF
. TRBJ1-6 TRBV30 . TGTGCCTGGAGTAGTCGCAGCCGTGGAAATTCACCCCTCCACTTT CAWSSRSRGNSPLHF
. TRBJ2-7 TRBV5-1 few TGCGCCAGCGGTTTAGACACCCCCTACGAGCAGTACTTC CASGLDTPYEQYF
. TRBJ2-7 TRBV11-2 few TGTGCCAGCAGCTTACTCTCAGGGAACTACGAGCAGTACTTC CASSLLSGNYEQYF
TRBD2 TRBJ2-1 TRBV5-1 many TGCGCCAGCAGCTTGTTAGCGGGAGGGCCGTATGAGCAGTTCTTC CASSLLAGGPYEQFF
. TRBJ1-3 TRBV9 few TGTGCCAGCAGCGTGGACAGTTACTCTGGAAACACCATATATTTT CASSVDSYSGNTIYF
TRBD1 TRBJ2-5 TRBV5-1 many TGCGCCAGCAGCTTAACCCCAGGGGGCATGGAGACCCAGTACTTC CASSLTPGGMETQYF
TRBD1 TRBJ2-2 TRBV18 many TGTGCCAGCTCACCCGGACAGGGAAGGAACACCGGGGAGCTGTTTTTT CASSPGQGRNTGELFF
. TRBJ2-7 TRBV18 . TGTGCCAGCTCACCGTTGACACAGGGTTACGAGCAGTACTTC CASSPLTQGYEQYF
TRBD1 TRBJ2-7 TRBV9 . TGTGCCAGCAGCGTAGAGGGACAGGGTGCCTACGAGCAGTACTTC CASSVEGQGAYEQYF
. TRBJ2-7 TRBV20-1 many TGCAGTGCTAGAGCCACGGTAAGGGCTGAGCAGTACTTC CSARATVRAEQYF
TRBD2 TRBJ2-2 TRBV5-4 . TGTGCCAGCAGCTTGCGTCTAGCGGGAGTTACCGGGGAGCTGTTTTTT CASSLRLAGVTGELFF
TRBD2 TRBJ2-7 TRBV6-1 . TGTGCCAGCAGGATTAGCGGGAGAACTTACGAGCAGTACTTC CASRISGRTYEQYF
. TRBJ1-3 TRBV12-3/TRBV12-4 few TGTGCCACCCTGGGGAGCGAGAGCTCTGGAAACACCATATATTTT CATLGSESSGNTIYF
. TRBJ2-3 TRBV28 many TGTGCCAGCAGTTTACGGGGTTACGGGGATACGCAGTATTTT CASSLRGYGDTQYF
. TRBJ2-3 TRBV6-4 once TGTGCCAGCACGAGGGGAGGCAGGCACTTGAGGGATACGCAGTATTTT CASTRGGRHLRDTQYF
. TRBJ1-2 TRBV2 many TGTGCCAGCAGTGAAGGGATCTCTGGCTACACCTTC CASSEGISGYTF
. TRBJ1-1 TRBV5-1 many TGCGCCAGCAGCTTACAGGGACAGAACACTGAAGCTTTCTTT CASSLQGQNTEAFF
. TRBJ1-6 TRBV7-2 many TGTGCCAGCAGCTTAAGGTGGGGCTATAATTCACCCCTCCACTTT CASSLRWGYNSPLHF
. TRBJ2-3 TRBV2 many TGTGCCAGCAGTCAGCCAGATACGCAGTATTTT CASSQPDTQYF
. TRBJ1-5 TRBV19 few TGTGCCAGTCGGGAGTTAGACGGTCAGCCCCAGCATTTT CASRELDGQPQHF
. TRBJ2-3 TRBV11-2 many TGTGCCAGCAGCTTAGTGGGCGAGCGGAGGGACACAGATACGCAGTATTTT CASSLVGERRDTDTQYF
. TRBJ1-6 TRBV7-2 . TGTGCCAGCAGCACCCGTGCGGGGATCCGGAGCTCCTATAATTCACCCCTCCACTTT CASSTRAGIRSSYNSPLHF
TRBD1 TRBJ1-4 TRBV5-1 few TGCGCCAGCAGCCTCAGGGGGGATGATGAAAAACTGTTTTTT CASSLRGDDEKLFF
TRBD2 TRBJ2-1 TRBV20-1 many TGCAGTGCTAGAGCCACTAGCGGTTCCTACAATGAGCAGTTCTTC CSARATSGSYNEQFF
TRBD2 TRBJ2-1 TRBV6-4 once TGTGCCAGCAGACCCACTAGCGGGGCAAACAATGAGCAGTTCTTC CASRPTSGANNEQFF
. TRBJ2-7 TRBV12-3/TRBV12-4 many TGTGCCAGCAGCGCGGCAAACTACGAGCAGTACTTC CASSAANYEQYF
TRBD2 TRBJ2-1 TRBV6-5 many TGTGCCAGCGAGTTAGCGGGACCCTTCTACAATGAGCAGTTCTTC CASELAGPFYNEQFF
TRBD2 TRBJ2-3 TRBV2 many TGTGCCAACTTAGCGGGAGGGCCTCCCGCAGATACGCAGTATTTT CANLAGGPPADTQYF
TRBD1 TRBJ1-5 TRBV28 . TGTGCCAGCTTACCCGGGACAGCCTATCAGCCCCAGCATTTT CASLPGTAYQPQHF
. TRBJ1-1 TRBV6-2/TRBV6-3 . TGTGCCAGCAGTTACTCGACAAGGCCCAGGAACACTGAAGCTTTCTTT CASSYSTRPRNTEAFF
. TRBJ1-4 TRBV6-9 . TGTGCCAGCAGTTATTCGACCAGGGAGAAAAAAACTAATGAAAAACTGTTTTTT CASSYSTREKKTNEKLFF
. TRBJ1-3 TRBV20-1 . TGCAGTGCTAGAGTAGGGAACTCTGGAAACACCATATATTTT CSARVGNSGNTIYF
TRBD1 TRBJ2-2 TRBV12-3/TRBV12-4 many TGTGCCAGCAGTCCTGGACAGGCGGACACCGGGGAGCTGTTTTTT CASSPGQADTGELFF
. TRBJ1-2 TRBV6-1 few TGTGCCACCGCTCCCCAGGGAAACTATGGCTACACCTTC CATAPQGNYGYTF
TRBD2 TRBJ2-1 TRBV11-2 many TGTGCCAGCAGCTCCGGGACTAGCGGGAGGTTGGGTGAGCAGTTCTTC CASSSGTSGRLGEQFF
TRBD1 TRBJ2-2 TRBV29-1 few TGCAGCCGGGACAGGGGTTTTCCCGGGGAGCTGTTTTTT CSRDRGFPGELFF
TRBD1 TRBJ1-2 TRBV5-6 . TGTGCCAGCAGGCCGACAGGGTGGTATGGCTACACCTTC CASRPTGWYGYTF
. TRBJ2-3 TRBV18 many TGTGCCAGCTCCGGGGCGGAAAACACAGATACGCAGTATTTT CASSGAENTDTQYF
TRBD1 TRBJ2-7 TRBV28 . TGTGCCAGCAGTCTCCCCCAGGGCAGGGGGCTAGGAGAGCAGTACTTC CASSLPQGRGLGEQYF